One and the same sample provided the 9 T cell receptor beta chains below, sequenced in a study of T-cell reconstitution after alpha-beta-depleted transplantation in children. For TCRbeta, the library was prepared with unique molecular identifiers. Via MiXCR, TCRdb re-called the PCR reads, giving one row per CDR3 protein. The table records some 600,000 distinct CDR3 sequences, 10% to 15% of them present only once. The sequencing used PBMCs, mostly from graft donor cells, collected 360 days after TCRalphabeta/CD19-depleted stem cell transplant. The receptors come from a male patient aged 5 to 17 who had a stem cell transplant for acute myeloid leukemia, so the T cells may come from the graft donor.

DNA for the CDR3: TGTGCCAGCTCCCGGGAGAGGGACAACATTCAGTACTTC. Translated, it gives CASSRERDNIQYF. This rearrangement joins TRBV18 to TRBJ2-4, with TRBD2 as a possible D gene (6 bases). Germline V gives CDR1 KGHSH, CDR2 LQKENI. This CDR3 is 13 amino acids long. Trimming cost V 6 bases and J 7 bases, with 13 bases left between them.

This clonotype showed up many times. The genes are TRBV29-1 and TRBJ2-3; 11 nucleotides align to TRBD1. CDR3 length equals 18 residues. V dropped 5 bases and J dropped 6; count of bases not matched to a gene: 19. In germline, CDR1 is SQVTM, CDR2 ANQGSEA. CDR3: CSVLPGGGTGGRVDTQYF. CDR3 nucleotide sequence: TGCAGCGTTCTCCCCGGGGGCGGGACAGGGGGAAGGGTGGATACGCAGTATTTT.

The chain is built from TRBV9 and TRBJ2-7; D ambiguous. The CDR3 is made up of 13 amino acids. The V gene lost 5 bases and the J gene lost 3 bases, with 12 bases spanning the gap. The germline V gene has CDR1 SGDLS and CDR2 YYNGEE. CDR3 protein: CASSDVLGYEQYF. For the CDR3, the DNA is TGTGCCAGCAGTGACGTACTGGGCTACGAGCAGTACTTC.

The genes are TRBV7-2 and TRBJ2-5, with a possible D match to TRBD2 (7 bases). CDR3 length: 13 amino acids. Germline CDR1 reads SGHTA; CDR2 reads FQGNSA. The V gene lost 5 bases and the J gene lost 5 bases, with 12 bases spanning the gap. The CDR3 coding sequence is TGTGCCAGCAGCGGAGGGGGAGGGGAGACCCAGTACTTC. Amino acids: CASSGGGGETQYF.

This clonotype was counted many times. The V gene is TRBV28, the J gene TRBJ2-1, with a tentative D call TRBD2 (5 bases). V lost 3 bases and J lost 4, with 16 bases in between. The length of the CDR3 is 16 residues. Germline CDR1 reads MDHEN; CDR2 reads SYDVKM. This CDR3 reads CASSLSGWAVYNEQFF. The CDR3 DNA follows: TGTGCCAGCAGTTTGAGCGGATGGGCGGTATACAATGAGCAGTTCTTC. Drawing the rest from reference TRBV28 and TRBJ2-1, the complete variable domain is DVKVTQSSRYLVKRTGEKVFLECVQDMDHENMFWYRQDPGLGLRLIYFSYDVKMKEKGDIPEGYSVSREKKERFSLILESASTNQTSMYLCASSLSGWAVYNEQFFGPGTRLTVL.

A word on this clonotype: A read error is possible here, since a much larger clone lies one base away. This chain links TRBV29-1 with TRBJ2-1; 7 bases map to TRBD1. This CDR3 has 14 residues. Germline lookup yields CDR1 SQVTM and CDR2 ANQGSEA. This chain's CDR3 is CTCCRDSSYNEQFF. The CDR3 nucleotides read TGCACCTGTTGCCGGGACAGCTCCTACAATGAGCAGTTCTTC.

The rearrangement links TRBV30 to TRBJ2-2; maybe TRBD2 (6 bases). Germline V gives CDR1 GTSNPN, CDR2 SVGIG (reference sequence). V was shortened by 2 bases and J by 8 bases, with 18 bases between the two germline ends. The CDR3 runs to 15 residues. The CDR3 reads CAWSLLAPLYGELFF. The DNA for the CDR3 is TGTGCCTGGAGTTTACTAGCACCCTTATATGGGGAGCTGTTTTTT.

The gene calls are TRBV20-1 and TRBJ1-2, with 7 bases fitting TRBD1. Trimming removed 6 bases from V and 2 bases from J; junction bases left unmatched: 6. The germline V gene encodes CDR1 DFQATT and CDR2 SNEGSKA (reference sequence). CDR3 length equals 13 residues. CDR3 DNA: TGCAGTGCGGGTAACAGGGGCAACTATGGCTACACCTTC. This sequence encodes CSAGNRGNYGYTF.

The chain carries TRBV2 and TRBJ2-6; 7 bases match TRBD2. The J segment lost 4 bases and the V segment lost 4 bases, leaving 13 bases of the junction unmatched. The CDR3 has 18 residues. The germline CDR1 and CDR2 sequences are SNHLY and FYNNEI. This CDR3 is CASSAPREGLLGANVLTF. The CDR3 DNA is TGTGCCAGCAGTGCACCGAGGGAGGGCCTTCTGGGGGCCAACGTCCTGACTTTC.